This T cell receptor beta chain came from a study of blood T cells in healthy people across ages. The study's findings and limits: Greater diversity and more naive CD4+ cells were seen in long-lived donors than in aged donors.

Through a sample-barcoded 5' primer and a J-beta primer mix, a second PCR was run for roughly 6 to 11 cycles. TCRdb redid the calling of the 5' RACE reads with MiXCR, one entry per CDR3 protein. Here the sample spans approximately 1,700,000 distinct CDR3 sequences, approximately 39% being singletons. Healthy individuals of Caucasian origin from Russia, aged about 6 to 95, served as donors. At least 6 million PBMCs were isolated per sample. Details on this clonotype: The antigen is undetermined.

Sequencing input: blood. This TCR was recovered from a human donor in good health.

The CDR3 sequence is CSVAPTSGLIGTQYF. CDR3 nucleotides: TGCAGCGTTGCCCCGACTAGCGGGTTAATCGGGACCCAGTACTTC. The chain recombines TRBV29-1 with TRBJ2-5, with 10 bases identical to TRBD2. The J segment lost 7 bases and the V segment lost 4 bases, leaving 12 bases of the junction unmatched. Germline-derived CDR1 and CDR2 are SQVTM and ANQGSEA. The CDR3 runs to 15 residues. The variable domain in full, completed from reference TRBV29-1 and TRBJ2-5, reads SAVISQKPSRDICQRGTSLTIQCQVDSQVTMMFWYRQQPGQSLTLIATANQGSEATYESGFVIDKFPISRPNLTFSTLTVSNMSPEDSSIYLCSVAPTSGLIGTQYFGPGTRLLVL.